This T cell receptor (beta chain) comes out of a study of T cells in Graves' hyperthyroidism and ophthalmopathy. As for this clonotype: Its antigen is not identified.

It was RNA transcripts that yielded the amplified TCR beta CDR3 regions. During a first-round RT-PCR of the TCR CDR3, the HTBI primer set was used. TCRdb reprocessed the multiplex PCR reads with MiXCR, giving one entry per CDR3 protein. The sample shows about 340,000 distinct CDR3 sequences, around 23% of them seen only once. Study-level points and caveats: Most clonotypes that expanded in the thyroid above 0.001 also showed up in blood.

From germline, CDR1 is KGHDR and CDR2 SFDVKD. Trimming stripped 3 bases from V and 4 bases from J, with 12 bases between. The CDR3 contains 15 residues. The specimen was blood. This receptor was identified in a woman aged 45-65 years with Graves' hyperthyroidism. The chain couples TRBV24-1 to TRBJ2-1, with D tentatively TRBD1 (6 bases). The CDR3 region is CATSDPGQTYNEQFF. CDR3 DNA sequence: TGTGCCACCAGTGATCCCGGACAGACTTACAATGAGCAGTTCTTC.